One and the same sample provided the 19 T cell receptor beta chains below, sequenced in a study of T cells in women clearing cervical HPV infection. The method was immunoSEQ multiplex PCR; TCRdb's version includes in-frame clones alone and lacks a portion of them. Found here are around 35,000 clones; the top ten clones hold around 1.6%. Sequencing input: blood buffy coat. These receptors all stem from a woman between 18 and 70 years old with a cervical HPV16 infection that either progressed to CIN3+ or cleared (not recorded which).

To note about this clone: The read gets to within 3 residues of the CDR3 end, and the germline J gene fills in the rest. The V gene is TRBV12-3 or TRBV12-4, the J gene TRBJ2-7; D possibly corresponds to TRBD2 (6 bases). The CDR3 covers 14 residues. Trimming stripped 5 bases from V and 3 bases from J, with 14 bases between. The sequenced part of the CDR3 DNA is TGTGCCAGCAGTCTCGGGACTTTTCTCTACGAG. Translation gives CASSLGTFLYE. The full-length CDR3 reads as CASSLGTFLYEQYF.

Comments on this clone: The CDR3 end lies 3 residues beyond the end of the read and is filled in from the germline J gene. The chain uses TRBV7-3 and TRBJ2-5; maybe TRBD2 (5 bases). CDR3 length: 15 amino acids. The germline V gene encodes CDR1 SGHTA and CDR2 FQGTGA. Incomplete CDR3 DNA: TGTGCCAGCAGCTTAATGGGGTCTAGCACAGATACC. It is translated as CASSLMGSSTDT. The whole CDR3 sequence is CASSLMGSSTDTQYF.

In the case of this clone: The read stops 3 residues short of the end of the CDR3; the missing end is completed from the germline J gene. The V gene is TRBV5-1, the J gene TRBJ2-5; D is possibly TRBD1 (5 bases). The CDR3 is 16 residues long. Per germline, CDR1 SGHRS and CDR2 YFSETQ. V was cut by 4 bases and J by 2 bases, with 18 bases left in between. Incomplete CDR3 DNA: TGCGCCAGCAGCCAGGACCTTCACAGGACGCAAGAGACC. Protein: CASSQDLHRTQET. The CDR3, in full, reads CASSQDLHRTQETQYF.

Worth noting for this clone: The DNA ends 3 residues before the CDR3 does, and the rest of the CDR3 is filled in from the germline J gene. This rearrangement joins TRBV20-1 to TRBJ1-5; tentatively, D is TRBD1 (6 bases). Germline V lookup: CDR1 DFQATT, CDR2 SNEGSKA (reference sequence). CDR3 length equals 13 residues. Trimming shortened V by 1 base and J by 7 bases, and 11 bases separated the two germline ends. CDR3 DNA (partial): TGCAGTGCTAGAGGGGGGCCTTGGCAGCCC. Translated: CSARGGPWQP. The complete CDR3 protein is CSARGGPWQPQHF.

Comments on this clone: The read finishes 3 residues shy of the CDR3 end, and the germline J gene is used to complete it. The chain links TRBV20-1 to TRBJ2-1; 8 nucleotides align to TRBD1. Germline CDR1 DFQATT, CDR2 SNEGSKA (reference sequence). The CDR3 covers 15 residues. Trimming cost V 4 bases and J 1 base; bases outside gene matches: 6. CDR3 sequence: CSAMTGVDSYNEQFF. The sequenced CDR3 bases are TGCAGTGCTATGACAGGGGTGGATTCCTACAATGAG.

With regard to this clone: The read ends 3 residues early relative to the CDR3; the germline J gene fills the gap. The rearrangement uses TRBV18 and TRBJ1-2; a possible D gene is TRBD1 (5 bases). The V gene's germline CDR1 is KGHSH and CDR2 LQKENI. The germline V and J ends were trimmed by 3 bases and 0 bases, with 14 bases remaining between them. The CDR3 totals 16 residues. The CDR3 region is CASSPTGGASNYGYTF. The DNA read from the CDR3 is TGTGCCAGCTCACCCACGGGGGGAGCCTCTAACTATGGC.

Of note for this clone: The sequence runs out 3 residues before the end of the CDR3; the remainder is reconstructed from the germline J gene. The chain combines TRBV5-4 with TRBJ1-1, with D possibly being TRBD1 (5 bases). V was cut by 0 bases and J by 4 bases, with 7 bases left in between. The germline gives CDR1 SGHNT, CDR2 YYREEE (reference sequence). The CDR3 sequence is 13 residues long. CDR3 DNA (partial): TGTGCCAGCAGCTTGGACAGGTTCACTGAA. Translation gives CASSLDRFTE. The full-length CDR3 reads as CASSLDRFTEAFF. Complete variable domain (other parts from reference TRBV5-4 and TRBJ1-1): ETGVTQSPTHLIKTRGQQVTLRCSSQSGHNTVSWYQQALGQGPQFIFQYYREEENGRGNFPPRFSGLQFPNYSSELNVNALELDDSALYLCASSLDRFTEAFFGQGTRLTVV.

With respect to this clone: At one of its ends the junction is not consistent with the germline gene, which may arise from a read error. The DNA read from the CDR3 is TGCGCCAGCAGCCAGACTAGCGGGACGGTTGGAGATACG. It translates to CASSQTSGTVGDT. The whole CDR3 reads CASSQTSGTVGDTQYF. The chain has TRBV4-2 and TRBJ2-3; 11 bases agree with TRBD2. The read ends 3 residues early relative to the CDR3; the germline J gene fills the gap. The CDR3 totals 16 residues. The germline gives CDR1 LGHNA, CDR2 YNFKEQ.

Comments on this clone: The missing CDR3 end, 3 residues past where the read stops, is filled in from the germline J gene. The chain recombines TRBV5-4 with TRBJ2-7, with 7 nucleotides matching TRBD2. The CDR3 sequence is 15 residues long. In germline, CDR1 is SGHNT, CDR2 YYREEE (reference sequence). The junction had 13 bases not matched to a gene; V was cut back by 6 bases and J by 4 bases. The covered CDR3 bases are TGTGCCAGCACTCATGGAGGGGCTAGCGGTTACGAG. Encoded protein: CASTHGGASGYE. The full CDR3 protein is CASTHGGASGYEQYF.

The sequenced part of the CDR3 DNA is TGTGCCAGCAGCAGGACACCCCCCTACAATGAG. This sequence encodes CASSRTPPYNE. The CDR3 in full is CASSRTPPYNEQFF. The V gene is TRBV7-2, the J gene TRBJ2-1; D possibly corresponds to TRBD1 (5 bases). Read data end 3 residues before the CDR3 end; the end is taken from the germline J gene. Per germline, CDR1 SGHTA and CDR2 FQGNSA. CDR3 length equals 14 residues. Trimming shortened V by 5 bases and J by 2 bases, and 10 bases separated the two germline ends.

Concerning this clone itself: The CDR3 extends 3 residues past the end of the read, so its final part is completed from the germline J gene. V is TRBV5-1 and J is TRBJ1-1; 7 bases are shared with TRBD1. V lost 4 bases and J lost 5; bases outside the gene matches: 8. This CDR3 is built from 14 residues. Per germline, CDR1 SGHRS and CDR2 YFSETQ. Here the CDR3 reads CASSNNQGDTEAFF. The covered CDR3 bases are TGCGCCAGCAGCAACAACCAGGGGGATACTGAA. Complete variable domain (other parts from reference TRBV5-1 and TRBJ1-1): KAGVTQTPRYLIKTRGQQVTLSCSPISGHRSVSWYQQTPGQGLQFLFEYFSETQRNKGNFPGRFSGRQFSNSRSEMNVSTLELGDSALYLCASSNNQGDTEAFFGQGTRLTVV.

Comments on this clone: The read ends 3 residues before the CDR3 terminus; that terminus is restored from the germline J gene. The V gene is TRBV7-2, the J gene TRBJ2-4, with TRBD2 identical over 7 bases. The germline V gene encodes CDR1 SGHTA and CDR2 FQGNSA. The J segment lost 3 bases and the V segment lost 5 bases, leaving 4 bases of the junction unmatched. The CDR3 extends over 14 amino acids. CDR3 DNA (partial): TGTGCCAGCAGCGGGCCGGGGGGCAAAAACATT. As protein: CASSGPGGKNI. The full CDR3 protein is CASSGPGGKNIQYF.

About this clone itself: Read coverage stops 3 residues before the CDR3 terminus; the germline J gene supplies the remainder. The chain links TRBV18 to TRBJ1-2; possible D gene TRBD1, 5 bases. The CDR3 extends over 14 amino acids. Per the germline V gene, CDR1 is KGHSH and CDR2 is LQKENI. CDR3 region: CASSPGVQTDTYTF. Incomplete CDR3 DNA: TGTGCCAGCTCACCAGGCGTGCAGACAGATACC.

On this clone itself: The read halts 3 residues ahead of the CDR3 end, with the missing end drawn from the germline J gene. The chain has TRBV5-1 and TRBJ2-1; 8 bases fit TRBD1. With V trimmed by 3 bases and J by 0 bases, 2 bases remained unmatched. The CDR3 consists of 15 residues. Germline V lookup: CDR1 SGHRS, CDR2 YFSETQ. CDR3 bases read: TGCGCCAGCAGCTGGACAGGGAGCTCCTACAATGAG. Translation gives CASSWTGSSYNE. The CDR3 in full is CASSWTGSSYNEQFF.

CDR3 protein: CASSLGGGDYEQYF. The sequenced CDR3 bases are TGTGCCAGCAGTTTAGGCGGGGGAGACTACGAG. The chain links TRBV12-3 or TRBV12-4 to TRBJ2-7, with TRBD2 matching over 7 bases. The CDR3 extends 3 residues past the end of the read, so its final part is completed from the germline J gene. The V and J ends lost 1 base and 3 bases, in that order; junction bases with no gene match: 3. The CDR3 loop spans 14 amino acids.

This chain's CDR3 is CASSLDRETQYF. CDR3 DNA, as far as it was read: TGTGCCAGCAGTTTGGACAGGGAAACG. V and J are TRBV28 and TRBJ2-3, with TRBD1 identical over 8 bases. The read terminates 3 residues ahead of where the CDR3 ends, so the germline J gene completes it. CDR1 MDHEN and CDR2 SYDVKM come from the germline V gene. This CDR3 is 12 amino acids long.

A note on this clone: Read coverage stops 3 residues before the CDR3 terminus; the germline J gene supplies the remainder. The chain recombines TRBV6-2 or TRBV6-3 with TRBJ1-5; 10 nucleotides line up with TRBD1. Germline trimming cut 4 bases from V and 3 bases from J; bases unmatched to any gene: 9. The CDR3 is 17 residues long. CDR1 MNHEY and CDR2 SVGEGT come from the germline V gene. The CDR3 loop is CASSSPTGGAFNQPQHF. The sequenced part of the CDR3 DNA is TGTGCCAGCAGTTCCCCGACAGGGGGCGCCTTCAATCAGCCC.

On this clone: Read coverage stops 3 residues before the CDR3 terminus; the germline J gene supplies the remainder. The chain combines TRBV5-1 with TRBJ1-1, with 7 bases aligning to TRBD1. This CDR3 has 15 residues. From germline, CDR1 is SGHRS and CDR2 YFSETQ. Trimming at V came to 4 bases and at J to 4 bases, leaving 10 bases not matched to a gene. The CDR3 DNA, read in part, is TGCGCCAGCAGCACAGGGGACAGTTTCCCCACTGAA. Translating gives CASSTGDSFPTE. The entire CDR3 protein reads CASSTGDSFPTEAFF.

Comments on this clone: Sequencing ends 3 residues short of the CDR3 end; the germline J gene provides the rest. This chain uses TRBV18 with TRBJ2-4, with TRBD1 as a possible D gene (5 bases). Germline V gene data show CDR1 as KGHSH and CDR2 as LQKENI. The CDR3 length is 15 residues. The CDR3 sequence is CASSPSIDSNYGQYF. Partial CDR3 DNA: TGTGCCAGCTCACCGAGCATTGACAGTAACTATGGT. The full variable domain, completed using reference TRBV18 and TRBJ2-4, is NAGVMQNPRHLVRRRGQEARLRCSPMKGHSHVYWYRQLPEEGLKFMVYLQKENIIDESGMPKERFSAEFPKEGPSILRIQQVVRGDSAAYFCASSPSIDSNYGQYFGAGTRLSVL.